Below are 21 T cell receptor beta chains sequenced from a single sample in a study of cytotoxic CD8 clonotypes in ibrutinib-treated CLL. Generated by immunoSEQ multiplex PCR, the TCRdb table keeps only in-frame clones and is missing some. Of 150,000 to 200,000 clones detected, roughly 84% appear once; the ten largest clones hold over 2.5%. The sequencing here drew on PBMCs, taken at disease progression, from a patient treated with ibrutinib. The source is a human donor with chronic lymphocytic leukemia.

This clone turned up a few times. The chain employs TRBV30 and TRBJ2-2, with 9 bases aligning to TRBD1. The CDR3 has 15 amino acids. The germline CDR1 and CDR2 sequences are GTSNPN and SVGIG (reference sequence). The trim removed 3 bases at V and 2 bases at J, leaving 4 bases unmatched. CDR3 amino acids: CAWRRDRVNTGELFF. CDR3 coding DNA: TGTGCCTGGAGACGGGACAGGGTTAACACCGGGGAGCTGTTTTTT.

CDR3 sequence reads: CASSRSALTYNEQFF. The CDR3 bases are TGTGCCAGCAGCCGCAGTGCCTTAACCTACAATGAGCAGTTCTTC. This chain uses TRBV7-2 with TRBJ2-1; D is uncertain. V gave up 5 bases and J gave up 2 bases, with 13 bases separating them. This CDR3 spans 15 amino acids. Germline CDR1 SGHTA, CDR2 FQGNSA.

The chain uses TRBV7-6 and TRBJ1-2, with D possibly TRBD1 on 6 matching bases. The V end lost 7 bases, the J end lost 5 bases, and 17 bases lay between the germline ends. The CDR3 sequence is 14 residues long. Per germline, CDR1 SGHVS and CDR2 FNYEAQ. The CDR3 here is CASTPGEGGYGYTF. The CDR3 DNA is TGTGCCAGCACCCCTGGGGAAGGGGGGTATGGCTACACCTTC.

This sequence joins TRBV2 and TRBJ2-7; 8 nucleotides agree with TRBD1. CDR3 length: 14 amino acids. The ends lost 8 bases at V and 5 bases at J; junction bases unmatched: 11. The germline CDR1 and CDR2 sequences are SNHLY and FYNNEI. The CDR3 sequence is CASLDRAVFHEQYF. In DNA form, the CDR3 reads TGTGCCAGCCTGGACAGGGCGGTCTTCCACGAGCAGTACTTC.

The chain has TRBV7-9 and TRBJ2-1; D may be TRBD2 (6 bases). The germline V gene has CDR1 SEHNR and CDR2 FQNEAQ (reference sequence). The CDR3 contains 13 residues. V lost 1 base, J lost 10 bases, and 11 bases lay in between. The CDR3 sequence is CASSLGLVSEQFF. The CDR3 DNA follows: TGTGCCAGCAGCTTAGGACTAGTATCCGAGCAGTTCTTC.

The chain employs TRBV7-9 and TRBJ1-1, with D maybe TRBD1 (5 bases). V lost 11 bases and J lost 1, with 11 bases in between. The CDR3 loop spans 12 amino acids. Germline-derived CDR1 and CDR2 are SEHNR and FQNEAQ (reference sequence). Here the CDR3 reads CAVGGENTEAFF. CDR3 nucleotides: TGTGCCGTGGGAGGGGAGAACACTGAAGCTTTCTTT.

In its sample, this clone was seen a few times. The rearrangement uses TRBV19 and TRBJ1-5, with 7 bases matching TRBD1. V lost 8 bases, J lost 6 bases, and 10 bases stayed unmatched. Germline V lookup: CDR1 LNHDA, CDR2 SQIVND (reference sequence). This CDR3 has 14 amino acids. In DNA form, the CDR3 reads TGTGCCAGTGCCGTACAGGGGTTATTTCAGCCCCAGCATTTT. It yields the protein CASAVQGLFQPQHF.

The chain uses TRBV9 and TRBJ2-1; D gene ambiguous. CDR3 length: 12 amino acids. Trimming pared 3 bases from V and 6 bases from J, leaving 7 bases between. From germline, CDR1 is SGDLS and CDR2 YYNGEE. CDR3 amino acids: CASSGSGNEQFF. Written as DNA, the CDR3 is TGTGCCAGCAGCGGGTCAGGCAATGAGCAGTTCTTC.

The rearrangement joins TRBV6-1 to TRBJ1-2; possible D gene TRBD1, 6 bases. Germline loops: CDR1 MNHNS, CDR2 SASEGT. The CDR3 is 17 amino acids. The germline V and J ends were trimmed by 4 bases and 2 bases, with 20 bases remaining between them. The CDR3 DNA reads TGTGCCAGCAGTGGTGGATTGGGCCCCCAGGGGAACTATGGCTACACCTTC. This gives the protein CASSGGLGPQGNYGYTF.

The chain employs TRBV4-2 and TRBJ2-1; TRBD2 agrees at 8 bases. The CDR3 totals 16 residues. With 0 bases clipped from V and 4 bases from J, the junction kept 5 bases outside the gene matches. Germline CDR1 LGHNA, CDR2 YNFKEQ. The CDR3 sequence is CASSQDGTSGYNEQFF. The CDR3 region has the DNA TGTGCCAGCAGCCAAGATGGAACTAGCGGATACAATGAGCAGTTCTTC.

The chain carries TRBV5-4 and TRBJ1-2, with no clear D. CDR3 length: 15 residues. The germline CDR1 and CDR2 sequences are SGHNT and YYREEE (reference sequence). Trimming pared 1 base from V and 1 base from J, leaving 11 bases between. The CDR3 coding sequence is TGTGCCAGCAGCTTGAGAACCGTGGGTAACTATGGCTACACCTTC. It codes for CASSLRTVGNYGYTF.

This clone was seen just once. V and J are TRBV2 and TRBJ1-1; 9 bases are shared with TRBD1. Germline assignment: CDR1 SNHLY and CDR2 FYNNEI. The junction had 3 bases not matched to a gene; V was cut back by 4 bases and J by 3 bases. The CDR3 covers 14 residues. The CDR3 loop reads CASSVDRGDTEAFF. The CDR3 DNA reads TGTGCCAGCAGTGTCGACAGGGGGGACACTGAAGCTTTCTTT.

The genes are TRBV7-3 and TRBJ2-2; no reliable D call. CDR1 is SGHTA and CDR2 is FQGTGA in the germline V gene. V lost 2 bases, J lost 2 bases, and 6 bases lay in between. CDR3 length: 14 amino acids. The CDR3 nucleotides are TGTGCCAGCAGCTTACTATCAAACACCGGGGAGCTGTTTTTT. This codes for CASSLLSNTGELFF. Full variable domain (rest looked up from reference TRBV7-3 and TRBJ2-2): GAGVSQTPSNKVTEKGKYVELRCDPISGHTALYWYRQSLGQGPEFLIYFQGTGAADDSGLPNDRFFAVRPEGSVSTLKIQRTERGDSAVYLCASSLLSNTGELFFGEGSRLTVL.

The gene calls are TRBV7-2 and TRBJ2-1; D is unclear. V lost 0 bases, J lost 9 bases, and 3 bases lay in between. The V gene's germline CDR1 is SGHTA and CDR2 FQGNSA. The CDR3 spans 11 residues. CDR3 loop: CASSLALEQFF. The CDR3 bases are TGTGCCAGCAGCTTAGCTCTTGAGCAGTTCTTC. Together with reference TRBV7-2 and TRBJ2-1, the CDR3 gives the full variable domain: GAGVSQSPSNKVTEKGKDVELRCDPISGHTALYWYRQSLGQGLEFLIYFQGNSAPDKSGLPSDRFSAERTGGSVSTLTIQRTQQEDSAVYLCASSLALEQFFGPGTRLTVL.

This clone was recorded only once. The V call is TRBV7-2, the J call TRBJ2-2; D is ambiguous. The V end was cut by 4 bases, the J end by 3 bases, with 9 bases between. This CDR3 has 14 residues. Germline CDR1 reads SGHTA; CDR2 reads FQGNSA. In nucleotides, the CDR3 is TGTGCCAGCAGCTCTGTACTGGACACCGGGGAGCTGTTTTTT. Protein sequence: CASSSVLDTGELFF.

The chain is built from TRBV19 and TRBJ1-1; TRBD1 aligns across 7 bases. V shed 3 bases and J 11 bases; nucleotides not matched to a gene: 6. The germline CDR1 and CDR2 sequences are LNHDA and SQIVND (reference sequence). The CDR3 spans 12 residues. Here the CDR3 DNA reads TGTGCCAGTAGTATGCGAGACAGGGCTGCTTTCTTT. It encodes CASSMRDRAAFF.

This clone is deemed medium-sized (0.01 to 0.1%). This chain connects TRBV25-1 to TRBJ2-7; 8 nucleotides agree with TRBD1. CDR1 and CDR2 (germline): MGHDK, SYGVNS. The CDR3 is made up of 11 amino acids. The ends lost 8 bases at V and 6 bases at J; junction bases unmatched: 3. Here the CDR3 DNA reads TGTGCCAGCCTGACAGGGGCCGAGCAGTACTTC. This sequence encodes CASLTGAEQYF.

In nucleotides, the CDR3 is TGTGCCAGCACGCTAGGACAGGGACCCCAGCCCCAGCATTTT. Its protein is CASTLGQGPQPQHF. V is TRBV6-4 and J is TRBJ1-5; TRBD1 matches 8 bases. V was pared by 7 bases and J by 7 bases, with 9 bases of the junction left unmatched. CDR1 and CDR2 from the germline V gene are MRHNA and SNTAGT. The CDR3 is 14 amino acids.

V usage is TRBV29-1 and J usage is TRBJ2-3; weak D call: TRBD2 (5 bases). V lost 5 bases and J 0 bases, leaving 12 bases between the germline ends. The CDR3 consists of 14 residues. Germline CDR1 reads SQVTM; CDR2 reads ANQGSEA. The CDR3 here is CSVLAMTSTDTQYF. The CDR3, as DNA: TGCAGCGTTTTAGCGATGACTAGCACAGATACGCAGTATTTT.

The gene calls are TRBV19 and TRBJ2-2; D might be TRBD2 (5 bases). Per germline, CDR1 LNHDA and CDR2 SQIVND (reference sequence). V was trimmed by 3 bases and J by 4 bases, leaving 12 bases between them. The CDR3 sequence is 15 residues long. The CDR3 region has the DNA TGTGCCAGTAGTATCGTGGGTAGCGTCACCGGGGAGCTGTTTTTT. Translating it yields CASSIVGSVTGELFF.

The CDR3 DNA sequence: TGTGCCAGCAGCCGCCGGCGGGCAGATACGCAGTATTTT. Protein: CASSRRRADTQYF. V and J are TRBV14 and TRBJ2-3; TRBD2 is a possible D gene (5 bases). The V gene's germline CDR1 is SGHDN and CDR2 FVKESK. This CDR3 is 13 amino acids long. Trimming pared 4 bases from V and 4 bases from J, leaving 9 bases between. Filled out from reference TRBV14 and TRBJ2-3, the complete variable domain reads EAGVTQFPSHSVIEKGQTVTLRCDPISGHDNLYWYRRVMGKEIKFLLHFVKESKQDESGMPNNRFLAERTGGTYSTLKVQPAELEDSGVYFCASSRRRADTQYFGPGTRLTVL.